The rows below give T cell receptor beta chains drawn from one sample of a study of T cell changes during pregnancy in multiple sclerosis. Using immunoSEQ multiplex PCR, the repertoire was profiled, and TCRdb retains in-frame clones only, with some absent. The table shows tens of thousands of clones, with roughly 93% occurring only once. The specimen comprised CD8+ T cells from peripheral blood mononuclear cells, sampled in the first trimester of pregnancy. The receptors come from a female donor with multiple sclerosis, enrolled in a pregnancy study. Both conserved end residues are part of each CDR3. The D gene is left open where the match is weak.

d_call: .; v_call: TRBV14; j_call: TRBJ1-1; cdr3_aa: CASSPRDRNTEAFF
d_call: TRBD1; v_call: TRBV7-8; j_call: TRBJ1-1; cdr3_aa: CASSQDRGTEAFF
d_call: TRBD1; v_call: TRBV28; j_call: TRBJ1-1; cdr3_aa: CASSFDEGTGGTGTEAFF
d_call: .; v_call: TRBV4-2; j_call: TRBJ2-3; cdr3_aa: CASSQGLGGTDTQYF
d_call: .; v_call: TRBV27; j_call: TRBJ2-1; cdr3_aa: CASSLSGFYNEQFF
d_call: .; v_call: TRBV28; j_call: TRBJ1-2; cdr3_aa: CASRAYDYGYTF
d_call: TRBD1; v_call: TRBV4-3; j_call: TRBJ2-1; cdr3_aa: CASSQGTGTRNEQFF
d_call: .; v_call: TRBV4-1; j_call: TRBJ2-7; cdr3_aa: CASSQTTSSYEQYF
d_call: .; v_call: TRBV9; j_call: TRBJ2-2; cdr3_aa: CASRKEGGELFF
d_call: .; v_call: TRBV7-9; j_call: TRBJ2-1; cdr3_aa: CASSPGVHEQFF
d_call: TRBD2; v_call: TRBV7-9; j_call: TRBJ2-3; cdr3_aa: CASSRSGGATDTQYF
d_call: .; v_call: TRBV4-2; j_call: TRBJ2-2; cdr3_aa: CASSREAVTGELFF
d_call: .; v_call: TRBV18; j_call: TRBJ2-1; cdr3_aa: CASSPGSDSGEFAEQFF
d_call: TRBD1; v_call: TRBV4-1; j_call: TRBJ1-1; cdr3_aa: CASSHLEGQGVERDTEAFF
d_call: .; v_call: TRBV19; j_call: TRBJ1-1; cdr3_aa: CASSKGLNTEAFF
d_call: TRBD2; v_call: TRBV9; j_call: TRBJ2-5; cdr3_aa: CASSASGVVELETQYF
d_call: .; v_call: TRBV19; j_call: TRBJ2-7; cdr3_aa: CASRRGGSSDEQYF
d_call: .; v_call: TRBV14; j_call: TRBJ1-2; cdr3_aa: CASSAEPIMGYTF
d_call: .; v_call: TRBV10-3; j_call: TRBJ1-2; cdr3_aa: CAISEPGLIFGYTF
d_call: .; v_call: TRBV4-2; j_call: TRBJ1-3; cdr3_aa: CASSQTVGNTIYF
d_call: .; v_call: TRBV7-9; j_call: TRBJ2-7; cdr3_aa: CASSLGSSHLSYEQYF
d_call: .; v_call: TRBV4-2; j_call: TRBJ1-2; cdr3_aa: CASSQERSTVGGYTF
d_call: .; v_call: TRBV7-9; j_call: TRBJ1-1; cdr3_aa: CASSPYGARGNTEAFF
d_call: TRBD1; v_call: TRBV7-2; j_call: TRBJ1-6; cdr3_aa: CASSSTGGGSPLHF
d_call: TRBD1; v_call: TRBV10-3; j_call: TRBJ1-1; cdr3_aa: CAITPATGGNTEAFF
d_call: .; v_call: TRBV12-5; j_call: TRBJ2-7; cdr3_aa: CASAPWTYEQYF
d_call: .; v_call: TRBV29-1; j_call: TRBJ2-1; cdr3_aa: CSAVGGHEGNEQFF
d_call: TRBD1; v_call: TRBV7-9; j_call: TRBJ2-6; cdr3_aa: CASSLSWDRPGANVLTF
d_call: .; v_call: TRBV9; j_call: TRBJ2-3; cdr3_aa: CASSVTSDGSGSTDTQYF
d_call: .; v_call: TRBV4-1; j_call: TRBJ1-4; cdr3_aa: CASSGERGLNEKLFF
d_call: TRBD1; v_call: TRBV11-3; j_call: TRBJ2-7; cdr3_aa: CASSLTQGYEQYF
d_call: TRBD1; v_call: TRBV27; j_call: TRBJ1-1; cdr3_aa: CASSPGTDNTEAFF
d_call: TRBD1; v_call: TRBV12-5; j_call: TRBJ1-2; cdr3_aa: CASGPTQGSNYGYTF
d_call: .; v_call: TRBV11-2; j_call: TRBJ2-7; cdr3_aa: CASSPGGGPEQYF
d_call: .; v_call: TRBV9; j_call: TRBJ2-1; cdr3_aa: CASNSGESLYNEQFF
d_call: .; v_call: TRBV6-1; j_call: TRBJ1-1; cdr3_aa: CASTSGVTEAFF
d_call: .; v_call: TRBV28; j_call: TRBJ1-5; cdr3_aa: CASSLLFRGTGNQPQHF
d_call: .; v_call: TRBV4-2; j_call: TRBJ1-1; cdr3_aa: CASSQRQSLNTEAFF
d_call: TRBD1; v_call: TRBV11-3; j_call: TRBJ2-2; cdr3_aa: CASSFGQGAFGGELFF
d_call: TRBD2; v_call: TRBV9; j_call: TRBJ2-3; cdr3_aa: CASSVEGTSGTDTQYF
d_call: TRBD1; v_call: TRBV7-3; j_call: TRBJ1-1; cdr3_aa: CASSPGQGLNTEAFF
d_call: .; v_call: TRBV7-9; j_call: TRBJ1-3; cdr3_aa: CATPPETGNTIYF